A single sample gave rise to the 3 T cell receptor beta chains below, sequenced in a study of Graves' ophthalmopathy and Graves' hyperthyroidism. As the template, RNA transcripts were used to amplify TCR beta CDR3 regions. First-round RT-PCR used HTBI primers; second-round multiplex PCR followed. TCRdb independently ran MiXCR on the multiplex PCR reads; one entry per CDR3 protein. Here the sample spans more than 300,000 distinct CDR3 sequences, about 15% being singletons. The sample comprised peripheral blood. The receptors were gathered from an adult woman with stable Graves' hyperthyroidism.

The sample holds a few counts of this clonotype. The chain couples TRBV18 to TRBJ2-7; D is undetermined. Germline V gives CDR1 KGHSH, CDR2 LQKENI. Trimming removed 4 bases at V and 0 bases at J, with 16 bases between. There are 16 residues in the CDR3. The CDR3 reads CASSLSRVPSSYEQYF. The CDR3 DNA follows: TGTGCCAGCTCACTATCGCGAGTTCCGAGCTCCTACGAGCAGTACTTC. Drawing the rest from reference TRBV18 and TRBJ2-7, the complete variable domain is NAGVMQNPRHLVRRRGQEARLRCSPMKGHSHVYWYRQLPEEGLKFMVYLQKENIIDESGMPKERFSAEFPKEGPSILRIQQVVRGDSAAYFCASSLSRVPSSYEQYFGPGTRLTVT.

The chain has TRBV29-1 and TRBJ2-7; D gene unclear. Trimming cost V 5 bases and J 2 bases, with 10 bases left between them. Germline V gene lookup returns CDR1 SQVTM and CDR2 ANQGSEA. The CDR3 runs to 12 residues. CDR3 amino acids: CSVLDVAYEQYF. CDR3 nucleotides: TGCAGCGTTCTTGACGTGGCCTACGAGCAGTACTTC.

This clonotype was counted at least ten times. The chain links TRBV15 to TRBJ1-5; 8 bases align to TRBD1. There are 16 residues in the CDR3. Germline assignment: CDR1 LNHNV and CDR2 YYDKDF (reference sequence). Trimming cost V 0 bases and J 9 bases; bases outside gene matches: 10. CDR3 coding DNA: TGTGCCACCAGCAGAGAGGGACAGGAGTGGGGACGGCCCCAGCATTTT. Its translation: CATSREGQEWGRPQHF.